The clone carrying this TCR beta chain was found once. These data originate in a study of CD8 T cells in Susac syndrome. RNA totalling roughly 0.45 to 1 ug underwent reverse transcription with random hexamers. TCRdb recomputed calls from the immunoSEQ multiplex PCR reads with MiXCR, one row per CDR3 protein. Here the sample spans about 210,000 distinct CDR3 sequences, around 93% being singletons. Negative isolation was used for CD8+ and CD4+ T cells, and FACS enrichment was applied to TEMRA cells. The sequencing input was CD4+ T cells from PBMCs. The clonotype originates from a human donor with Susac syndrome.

CDR3 sequence reads: CASSPHGRDLKRSYEQYF. The CDR3 coding sequence is TGTGCCAGCAGTCCCCATGGGAGGGACCTGAAACGGTCCTACGAGCAGTACTTC. The chain links TRBV6-2 or TRBV6-3 to TRBJ2-7; 7 bases map to TRBD2. Per germline, CDR1 MNHEY and CDR2 SVGEGT. The CDR3 runs 18 residues. The V gene end was trimmed by 5 bases and the J gene end by 1 base; junction bases not matched to a gene: 17.